Following are 18 T cell receptor beta chains from one sample sequenced in a study of tumor and adjacent non-tumor tissue in lung cancer. The template was RNA from unsorted bulk tissue. More than 3 cm separated this lung sample from the edge of the tumor. The library came from three nested PCR rounds adapted from ARM-PCR protocols. TCRdb reanalysed the multiplex PCR reads using MiXCR and keeps one entry per CDR3 protein. The data hold tens of thousands of distinct CDR3 sequences, with under 70% observed a single time. Source material: distant non-tumor lung tissue. The receptors originated from a woman in her 50s with non-small cell lung cancer.

The V call is TRBV29-1, the J call TRBJ2-3, with TRBD2 as a possible D gene (6 bases). The germline CDR1 and CDR2 sequences are SQVTM and ANQGSEA. The germline V and J ends were trimmed by 7 bases and 1 base, with 15 bases remaining between them. This CDR3 has 14 residues. The CDR3 spells CSARGNGGTDTQYF. The CDR3 bases are TGCAGCGCCCGGGGGAATGGGGGCACAGATACGCAGTATTTT.

This clonotype came up once. The chain couples TRBV4-1 to TRBJ1-5, with TRBD1 matching over 10 bases. From germline, CDR1 is MGHRA and CDR2 YSYEKL. The trim removed 4 bases at V and 13 bases at J, leaving 16 bases unmatched. This CDR3 spans 16 amino acids. CDR3 loop: CASSLGQGFVGLPQHF. CDR3 bases: TGCGCCAGCAGCCTGGGACAGGGGTTCGTCGGTCTGCCTCAGCATTTT.

This clonotype came up once. A read error is possible here, since a much larger clone lies one base away. This chain joins TRBV6-2 or TRBV6-3 and TRBJ2-6, with 8 bases fitting TRBD1. The J segment lost 2 bases and the V segment lost 8 bases, leaving 8 bases of the junction unmatched. The CDR3 contains 16 residues. Germline-derived CDR1 and CDR2 are MNHEY and SVGEGT. Written as DNA, the CDR3 is TGTGCCAGCTGGACAGGGAGAAGCCCTGGGGCCAACGTCCTGACTTTC. This encodes CASWTGRSPGANVLTF.

This clonotype occurred once. The genes are TRBV7-2 and TRBJ1-5; D possibly corresponds to TRBD1 (5 bases). Germline loops: CDR1 SGHTA, CDR2 FQGNSA. The CDR3 is 15 amino acids. V was cut by 8 bases and J by 1 base, with 15 bases left in between. CDR3 protein: CASGSGTESNQPQHF. The DNA for the CDR3 is TGTGCCAGCGGCTCCGGGACGGAGAGCAATCAGCCCCAGCATTTT.

A remark on this clonotype: A much larger clonotype is one base distant, so this may be a read error. The rearrangement links TRBV20-1 to TRBJ2-4; 9 nucleotides align to TRBD2. The CDR3 extends over 16 amino acids. Germline CDR1 and CDR2: DFQATT and SNEGSKA (reference sequence). V shed 3 bases, J shed 3 bases, and the junction held 9 bases outside the gene matches. The CDR3 DNA reads as TGCAGTGCTAGTTCTAGCGGGATTAAATACAAAAACATTCAGTACTTC. Residues: CSASSSGIKYKNIQYF.

This chain joins TRBV11-2 and TRBJ1-6; D not certain. From germline, CDR1 is SGHAT and CDR2 FQNNGV. The CDR3 loop spans 14 amino acids. The CDR3 spells CVISLQRDYSPLHF. The CDR3 DNA sequence: TGTGTCATCAGCTTACAACGGGATTATTCACCCCTCCACTTT. The entire variable domain, with the rest obtained from reference TRBV11-2 and TRBJ1-6, is as follows: EAGVAQSPRYKIIEKRQSVAFWCNPISGHATLYWYQQILGQGPKLLIQFQNNGVVDDSQLPKDRFSAERLKGVDSTLKIQPAKLEDSAVYLCVISLQRDYSPLHFGNGTRLTVT.

This clonotype was detected ten times or more. The genes are TRBV5-6 and TRBJ2-5, with TRBD1 identical over 8 bases. The CDR3 totals 13 residues. V lost 4 bases, J lost 4 bases, and 3 bases stayed unmatched. Germline V gene sequence: CDR1 SGHDT, CDR2 YYEEEE. The CDR3 sequence: CASSPGQGETQYF. For the CDR3, the DNA is TGTGCCAGCAGCCCCGGACAGGGAGAGACCCAGTACTTC. Using reference TRBV5-6 and TRBJ2-5 for the parts outside the CDR3, the full variable domain is DAGVTQSPTHLIKTRGQQVTLRCSPKSGHDTVSWYQQALGQGPQFIFQYYEEEERQRGNFPDRFSGHQFPNYSSELNVNALLLGDSALYLCASSPGQGETQYFGPGTRLLVL.

As for this clonotype: Lacking the conserved final phenylalanine or tryptophan, this CDR3 likely reflects a read error. The V call is TRBV5-5, the J call TRBJ2-7; 9 nucleotides align to TRBD2. Germline CDR1 reads SGHKS; CDR2 reads YYEKEE (reference sequence). CDR3 length: 17 residues. V shed 0 bases and J 4 bases; nucleotides not matched to a gene: 11. The CDR3 is CASSLAPRLAEGYEQYL. The CDR3 DNA reads as TGTGCCAGCAGCTTGGCCCCCAGACTAGCGGAAGGTTACGAGCAGTACCTC.

V usage is TRBV5-1 and J usage is TRBJ2-1, with D uncertain. V gave up 1 base and J gave up 3 bases, with 11 bases separating them. Looked up from germline, CDR1 is SGHRS and CDR2 is YFSETQ. This CDR3 comprises 15 residues. The CDR3 DNA is TGCGCCAGCAGCTTGATCCTGGTTGACTACAATGAGCAGTTCTTC. Its translation: CASSLILVDYNEQFF.

Of note for this clonotype: An end of the junction differs from the germline gene, which may be a read error. In DNA form, the CDR3 reads TGTGCCAGTAGCTTTAATCAGGGAACGAGTGAGCAGTTCTTC. This translates into CASSFNQGTSEQFF. The gene calls are TRBV11-2 and TRBJ2-1; D might be TRBD1 (5 bases). This CDR3 has 14 amino acids. Germline CDR1 reads SGHAT; CDR2 reads FQNNGV.

As regards this clonotype: Without the conserved terminal phenylalanine or tryptophan, this CDR3 likely stems from a read error. CDR3 bases: TGCAGCGATAGCGGGACTAGCGGCTACAATGAGCAGTTCTAC. Translated, it gives CSDSGTSGYNEQFY. The J gene is TRBJ2-1, the V gene TRBV29-1; 11 bases agree with TRBD2. Germline V lookup: CDR1 SQVTM, CDR2 ANQGSEA. The length of the CDR3 is 14 residues. The ends lost 7 bases at V and 3 bases at J; junction bases unmatched: 5.

With regard to this clonotype: One junction end does not reproduce the germline sequence, and a read error may be involved. J is TRBJ2-5 and V is TRBV4-3; D is unclear. CDR1 and CDR2 (germline): LGHNA, YSLEER. The CDR3 is 15 residues long. CDR3 bases: TGCGCCAGCCGCCAAGATGTTGGACCCCCGGAGACCCAGTACTTC. Its translation is CASRQDVGPPETQYF.

Concerning this clonotype itself: A read error may explain this, as a much larger clone is one base away. The chain carries TRBV4-3 and TRBJ1-6, with 7 bases aligning to TRBD1. Germline V lookup: CDR1 LGHNA, CDR2 YSLEER. With V trimmed by 0 bases and J by 9 bases, 8 bases remained unmatched. The CDR3 is made up of 16 amino acids. Here the CDR3 reads CASSQDSGTVGSPLHF. In DNA, the CDR3 is TGCGCCAGCAGCCAAGACTCCGGGACAGTGGGTTCACCCCTCCACTTT.

The chain carries TRBV11-2 and TRBJ2-5, with TRBD2 matching 7 bases. The J segment lost 4 bases and the V segment lost 2 bases, leaving 7 bases of the junction unmatched. Germline V gives CDR1 SGHAT, CDR2 FQNNGV. This CDR3 is built from 15 residues. CDR3 bases: TGTGCCAGCAGCTTAATGCAACGGGGGGTAGAGACCCAGTACTTC. Protein product: CASSLMQRGVETQYF.

V gene TRBV20-1 combines with J gene TRBJ2-2, with unresolved D. V lost 1 base, J lost 3 bases, and 15 bases lay in between. CDR1 DFQATT and CDR2 SNEGSKA come from the germline V gene (reference sequence). The CDR3 has 16 residues. CDR3 in DNA: TGCAGTGCTAGAGGTTGGCAGATGATGGACACCGGGGAGCTGTTTTTT. It translates to CSARGWQMMDTGELFF.

Remarks on this clonotype: Germline is not matched at one junction end, which may reflect a read error. The chain links TRBV11-2 to TRBJ2-7; 8 nucleotides match TRBD2. Germline V lookup: CDR1 SGHAT, CDR2 FQNNGV. This CDR3 has 15 residues. The CDR3 sequence: CASRDWREDFYERYF. DNA of the CDR3: TGTGCCAGCAGGGACTGGCGGGAGGACTTCTACGAGCGGTACTTC.

Comments on this clonotype: The junction differs from germline at one of its ends, possibly a read error. The chain recombines TRBV20-1 with TRBJ2-1; 7 bases agree with TRBD2. Germline CDR1 reads DFQATT; CDR2 reads SNEGSKA (reference sequence). This CDR3 is built from 14 residues. The CDR3 sequence: CSARVAGVYNEQFF. CDR3 coding DNA: TGCAGTGCTAGAGTGGCGGGAGTGTACAATGAGCAATTCTTC.

The chain combines TRBV11-2 with TRBJ2-3; TRBD1 might be the D (7 bases). CDR3 length: 13 amino acids. V lost 7 bases, J lost 11 bases, and 19 bases lay in between. Germline lookup yields CDR1 SGHAT and CDR2 FQNNGV. The CDR3 DNA sequence: TGTGCCAGCAACGGAGGGGGCGCAAATAGGCAGTATTTT. It codes for CASNGGGANRQYF.